The subject of this entry is one T cell receptor (beta chain). No antigen is known for it. This sample was included in a study of blood T cells in healthy people across ages. The study, taken as a whole, reports: Researchers said unsorted PBMCs prevented a conclusive naive versus antigen-experienced comparison. Measured against age, TCR beta diversity per million T cells decreased in a roughly linear manner.

This CDR3 has 16 residues. The germline CDR1 and CDR2 sequences are MGHRA and YSYEKL. With a J-beta primer mix and a sample-barcoded 5' primer, a second PCR ran roughly 6 to 12 cycles. All cDNA molecules were each tagged by a template-switch adaptor with 12 random nucleotides. TCRdb ran MiXCR on the 5' RACE reads and lists one entry per CDR3 protein. The sample includes around 850,000 distinct CDR3 sequences, about 37% of them seen just once. The source of this sequence is a man aged 18 to 30 in good health. The sequenced sample was blood. The chain carries TRBV4-1 and TRBJ2-1, with D possibly being TRBD2 (5 bases). The J call could be wrong; TRBJ2-7 is a better fit for the DNA end. CDR3 bases: TGCGCCAGCAGCCAAGATCTGGGCATAGACTACAATGAGCAGTACTTC. Residues: CASSQDLGIDYNEQYF.